The sequence of this TCR beta chain was determined in a study of blood T cell repertoires in COVID-19. Overall study context: Sources were T cells, B-cell-depleted T cells, or PBMCs; the material itself was cDNA or gDNA.

Participants were aged about 18 to 89 years from approximately 25 US areas. Researchers sorted participants into cohorts using their self-reported clinical history. All recovered Cohort 3 donors got two negative PCRs, got clearance, or saw symptom resolution. Trimming stripped 8 bases from V and 2 bases from J, with 21 bases between. The CDR3 contains 16 residues. CDR1 and CDR2 from the germline V gene are SEHNR and FQNEAQ (reference sequence). The repertoire was sequenced with immunoSEQ multiplex PCR; TCRdb's copy has only in-frame clones and lacks some. Among some 160,000 clones listed, roughly 80% were seen once.

The receptor comes from a woman aged 55-70 years who had recovered from COVID-19. The V and J genes are TRBV7-9 and TRBJ2-5; D is possibly TRBD2 (5 bases). Sequencing input: PBMCs or T cells enriched from blood (not recorded which). CDR3 protein: CASSGTGSGTQETQYF. CDR3 sequence (DNA): TGTGCCAGCTCAGGTACCGGCAGCGGCACTCAAGAGACCCAGTACTTC.